The clone carrying this T cell receptor beta chain was seen more than once but under ten times. Its antigen is unidentified. The data belong to a study of regulatory T cells in long-lasting Graves disease. Germline V lookup: CDR1 MNHEY, CDR2 SVGAGI. Trimming removed 0 bases from V and 0 bases from J, with 18 bases in between. The CDR3 has 19 amino acids. In building TCR beta libraries, iRepertoire HTBI primers were used together with Arm-PCR of CDR3 regions. A single record per CDR3 protein comes from TCRdb applying MiXCR to the multiplex PCR reads. The table lists fewer than 550,000 distinct CDR3 sequences, about a sixth of them singletons. Whole-study results and caveats: Newly diagnosed patients shared about a thousand public clonotypes; persistent patients shared around 2,800. Patients with persistent disease showed a bias toward TRBV28, TRBJ1-2 and TRBJ2-5.

The sample's time point: newly diagnosed GD, antithyroid drugs for less than 3 months. Researchers made the TCR library from RNA that was extracted from PBMCs. The same specimen was also included in a second study, on T cells in Graves' hyperthyroidism and ophthalmopathy. Per that paper: In the first-round RT-PCR of the TCR CDR3, the HTBI primer set was used.

The clonotype comes from a woman aged 18-30 years with Graves disease. This chain links TRBV6-5 with TRBJ1-3; D gene ambiguous. The sequencing used peripheral blood mononuclear cells (PBMCs), collected at new diagnosis, from a patient treated with antithyroid drugs. The CDR3 coding sequence is TGTGCCAGCAGTTACTCGAAGAGTTGGGAGCCTGACTCTGGAAACACCATATATTTT. Amino acids: CASSYSKSWEPDSGNTIYF.